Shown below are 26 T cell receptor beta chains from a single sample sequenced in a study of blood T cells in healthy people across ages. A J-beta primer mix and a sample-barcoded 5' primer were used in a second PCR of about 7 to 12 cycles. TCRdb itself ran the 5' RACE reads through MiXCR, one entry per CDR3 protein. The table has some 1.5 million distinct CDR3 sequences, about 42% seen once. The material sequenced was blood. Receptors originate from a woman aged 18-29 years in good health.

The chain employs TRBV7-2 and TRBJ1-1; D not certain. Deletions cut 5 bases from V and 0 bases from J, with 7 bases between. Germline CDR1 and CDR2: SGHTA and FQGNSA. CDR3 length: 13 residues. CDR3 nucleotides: TGTGCCAGCAGCCCCAATATGAACACTGAAGCTTTCTTT. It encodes CASSPNMNTEAFF.

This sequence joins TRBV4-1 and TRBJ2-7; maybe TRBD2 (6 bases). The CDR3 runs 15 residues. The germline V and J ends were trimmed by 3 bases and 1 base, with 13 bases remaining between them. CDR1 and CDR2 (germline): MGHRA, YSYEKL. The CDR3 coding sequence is TGCGCCAGCAGCCATCGGCTAGCGCCATCCTACGAGCAGTACTTC. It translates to CASSHRLAPSYEQYF.

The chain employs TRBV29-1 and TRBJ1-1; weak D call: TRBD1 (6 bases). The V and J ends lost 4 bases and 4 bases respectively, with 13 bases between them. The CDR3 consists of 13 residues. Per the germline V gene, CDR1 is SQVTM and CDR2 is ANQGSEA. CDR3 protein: CSVVGEGGTEAFF. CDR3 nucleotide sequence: TGCAGCGTTGTCGGTGAGGGGGGCACTGAAGCTTTCTTT.

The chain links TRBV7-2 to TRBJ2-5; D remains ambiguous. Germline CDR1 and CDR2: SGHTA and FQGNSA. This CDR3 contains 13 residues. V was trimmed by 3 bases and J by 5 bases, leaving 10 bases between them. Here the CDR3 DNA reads TGTGCCAGCAGCTTCCTCGGGCTGGAGACCCAGTACTTC. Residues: CASSFLGLETQYF. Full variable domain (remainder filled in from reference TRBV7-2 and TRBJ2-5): GAGVSQSPSNKVTEKGKDVELRCDPISGHTALYWYRQSLGQGLEFLIYFQGNSAPDKSGLPSDRFSAERTGGSVSTLTIQRTQQEDSAVYLCASSFLGLETQYFGPGTRLLVL.

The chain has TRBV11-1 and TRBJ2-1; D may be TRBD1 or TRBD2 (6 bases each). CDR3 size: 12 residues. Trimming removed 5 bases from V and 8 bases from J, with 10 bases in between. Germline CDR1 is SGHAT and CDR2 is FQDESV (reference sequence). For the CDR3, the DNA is TGTGCCAGCAGCCCGGGGGCCTATGAGCAGTTCTTC. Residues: CASSPGAYEQFF.

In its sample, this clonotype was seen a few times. Here the CDR3 reads CASSLSPKLAGGPLNEQFF. CDR3 coding DNA: TGTGCCAGCAGCTTAAGCCCTAAACTAGCGGGGGGGCCGCTCAATGAGCAGTTCTTC. The rearrangement joins TRBV7-9 to TRBJ2-1, with 13 bases identical to TRBD2. V gave up 2 bases and J gave up 6 bases; unmatched junction bases: 13. The length of the CDR3 is 19 residues. The V gene's germline CDR1 is SEHNR and CDR2 FQNEAQ (reference sequence).

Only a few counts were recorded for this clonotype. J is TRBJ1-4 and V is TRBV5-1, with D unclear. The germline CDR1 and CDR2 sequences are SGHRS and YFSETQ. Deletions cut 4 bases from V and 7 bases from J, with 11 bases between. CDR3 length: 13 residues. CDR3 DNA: TGCGCCAGCAGCCTTGACGGAGTTGAAAAACTGTTTTTT. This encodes CASSLDGVEKLFF.

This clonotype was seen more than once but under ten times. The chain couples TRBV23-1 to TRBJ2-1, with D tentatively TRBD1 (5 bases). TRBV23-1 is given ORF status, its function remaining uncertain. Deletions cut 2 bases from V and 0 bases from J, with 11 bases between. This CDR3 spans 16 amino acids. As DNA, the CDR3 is TGCGCCAGCAGTCAACCGGACACGAGCTCCTACAATGAGCAGTTCTTC. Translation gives CASSQPDTSSYNEQFF.

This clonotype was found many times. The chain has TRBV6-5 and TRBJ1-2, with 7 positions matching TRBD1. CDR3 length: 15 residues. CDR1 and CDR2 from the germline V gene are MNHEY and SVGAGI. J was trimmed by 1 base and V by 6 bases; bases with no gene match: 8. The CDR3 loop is CASSYEGGLNYGYTF. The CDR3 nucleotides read TGTGCCAGCAGCTACGAAGGGGGCCTTAACTATGGCTACACCTTC.

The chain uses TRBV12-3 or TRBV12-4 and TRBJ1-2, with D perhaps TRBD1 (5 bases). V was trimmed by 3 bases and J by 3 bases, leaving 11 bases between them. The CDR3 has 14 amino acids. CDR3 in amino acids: CASSFGEQDYGYTF. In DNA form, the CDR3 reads TGTGCCAGCAGTTTTGGGGAACAGGACTATGGCTACACCTTC.

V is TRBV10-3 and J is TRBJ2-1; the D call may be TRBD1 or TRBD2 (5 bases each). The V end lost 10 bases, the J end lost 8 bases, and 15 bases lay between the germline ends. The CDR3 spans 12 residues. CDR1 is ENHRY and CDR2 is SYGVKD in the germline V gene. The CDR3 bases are TGTGCCACCGCGAGGGGCCCGGATGAGCAGTTCTTC. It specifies CATARGPDEQFF.

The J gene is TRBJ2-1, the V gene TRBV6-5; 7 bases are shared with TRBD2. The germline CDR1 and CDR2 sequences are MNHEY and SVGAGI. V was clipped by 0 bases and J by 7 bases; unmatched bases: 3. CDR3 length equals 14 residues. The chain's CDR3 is CASSYSGGWNEQFF. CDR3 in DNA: TGTGCCAGCAGTTACTCGGGGGGGTGGAATGAGCAGTTCTTC.

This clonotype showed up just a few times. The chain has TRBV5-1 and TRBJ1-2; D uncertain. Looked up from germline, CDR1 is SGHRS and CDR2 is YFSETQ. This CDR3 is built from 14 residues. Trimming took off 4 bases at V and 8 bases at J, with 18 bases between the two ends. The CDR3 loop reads CASSDGRTTPGYTF. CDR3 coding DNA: TGCGCCAGCAGCGATGGCCGGACTACACCAGGCTACACCTTC.

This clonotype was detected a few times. CDR3 sequence reads: CASSISAGVYNEQFF. The CDR3 nucleotides are TGTGCCAGTAGTATCTCGGCGGGAGTCTACAATGAGCAGTTCTTC. The V call is TRBV19, the J call TRBJ2-1; 7 positions agree with TRBD2. The CDR3 contains 15 residues. The germline V gene encodes CDR1 LNHDA and CDR2 SQIVND (reference sequence). V lost 3 bases, J lost 3 bases, and 5 bases stayed unmatched.

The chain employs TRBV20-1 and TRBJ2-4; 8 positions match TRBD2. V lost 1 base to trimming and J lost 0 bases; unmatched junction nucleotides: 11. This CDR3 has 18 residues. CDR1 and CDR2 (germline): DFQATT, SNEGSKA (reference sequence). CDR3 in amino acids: CSARVRYSGVLAKNIQYF. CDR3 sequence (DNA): TGCAGTGCTAGAGTCCGATATAGCGGGGTGCTAGCCAAAAACATTCAGTACTTC.

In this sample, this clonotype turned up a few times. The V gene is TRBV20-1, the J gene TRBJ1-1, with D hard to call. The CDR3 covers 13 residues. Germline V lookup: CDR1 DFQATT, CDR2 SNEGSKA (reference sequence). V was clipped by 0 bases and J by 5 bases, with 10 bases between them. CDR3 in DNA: TGCAGTGCTAGAGATGGGGTTAGGACTGAAGCTTTCTTT. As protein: CSARDGVRTEAFF.

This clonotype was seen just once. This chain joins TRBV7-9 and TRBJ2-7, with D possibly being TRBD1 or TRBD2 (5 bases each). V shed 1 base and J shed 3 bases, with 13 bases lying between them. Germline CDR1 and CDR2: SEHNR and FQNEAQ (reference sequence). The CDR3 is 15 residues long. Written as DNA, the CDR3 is TGTGCCAGCAGCTTAGGTCGAGGGGTAGACTACGAGCAGTACTTC. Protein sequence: CASSLGRGVDYEQYF.

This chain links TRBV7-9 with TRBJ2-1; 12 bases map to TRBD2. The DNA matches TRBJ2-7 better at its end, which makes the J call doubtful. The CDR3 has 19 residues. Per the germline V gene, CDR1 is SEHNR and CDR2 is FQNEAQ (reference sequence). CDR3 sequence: CASSLMALAGGPKYNEQYF. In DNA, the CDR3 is TGTGCCAGCAGCTTAATGGCTCTAGCGGGAGGGCCCAAGTACAATGAGCAGTACTTC.

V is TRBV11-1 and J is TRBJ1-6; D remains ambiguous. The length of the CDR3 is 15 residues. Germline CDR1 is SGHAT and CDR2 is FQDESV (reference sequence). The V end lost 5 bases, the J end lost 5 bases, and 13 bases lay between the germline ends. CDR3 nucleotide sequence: TGTGCCAGCAGCCAAGGTTCACTCGATAATTCACCCCTCCACTTT. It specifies CASSQGSLDNSPLHF.

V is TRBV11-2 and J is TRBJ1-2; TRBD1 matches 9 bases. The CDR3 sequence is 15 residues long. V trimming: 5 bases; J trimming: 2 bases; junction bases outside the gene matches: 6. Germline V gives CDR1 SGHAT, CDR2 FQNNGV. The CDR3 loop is CASSNRGPGNYGYTF. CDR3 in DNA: TGTGCCAGCAGCAACAGGGGGCCCGGGAACTATGGCTACACCTTC.

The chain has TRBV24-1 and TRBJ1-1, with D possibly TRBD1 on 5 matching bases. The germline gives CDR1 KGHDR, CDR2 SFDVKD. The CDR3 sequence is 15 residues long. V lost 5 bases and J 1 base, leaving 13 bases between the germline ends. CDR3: CATSALPRGNTEAFF. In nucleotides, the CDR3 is TGTGCCACCAGTGCCCTCCCGAGGGGGAACACTGAAGCTTTCTTT.

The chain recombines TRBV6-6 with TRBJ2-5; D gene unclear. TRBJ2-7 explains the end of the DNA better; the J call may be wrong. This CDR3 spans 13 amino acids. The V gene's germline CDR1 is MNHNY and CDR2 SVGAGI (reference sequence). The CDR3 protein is CASSYSDNYEQYF. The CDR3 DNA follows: TGTGCCAGCAGTTACTCCGACAATTACGAGCAGTACTTC.

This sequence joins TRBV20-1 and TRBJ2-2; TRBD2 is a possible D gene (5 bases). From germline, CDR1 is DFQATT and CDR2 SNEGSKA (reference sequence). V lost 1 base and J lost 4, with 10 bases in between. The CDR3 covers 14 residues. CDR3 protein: CSARGGASTGELFF. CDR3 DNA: TGCAGTGCTAGAGGGGGAGCGTCCACCGGGGAGCTGTTTTTT.

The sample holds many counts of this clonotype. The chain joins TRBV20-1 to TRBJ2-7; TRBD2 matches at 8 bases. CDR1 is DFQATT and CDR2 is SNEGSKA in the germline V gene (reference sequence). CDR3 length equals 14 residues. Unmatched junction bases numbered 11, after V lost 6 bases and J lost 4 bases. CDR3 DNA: TGCAGTGCCGGGATCGGGACTAGTGTTTACGAGCAGTACTTC. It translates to CSAGIGTSVYEQYF.

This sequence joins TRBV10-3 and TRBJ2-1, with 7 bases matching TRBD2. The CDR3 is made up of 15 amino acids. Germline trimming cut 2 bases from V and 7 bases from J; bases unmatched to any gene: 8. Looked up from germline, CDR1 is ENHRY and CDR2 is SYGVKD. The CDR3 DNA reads TGTGCCATCAGTGAGGGGAGGGAGAGGAGGAATGAGCAGTTCTTC. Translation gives CAISEGRERRNEQFF.

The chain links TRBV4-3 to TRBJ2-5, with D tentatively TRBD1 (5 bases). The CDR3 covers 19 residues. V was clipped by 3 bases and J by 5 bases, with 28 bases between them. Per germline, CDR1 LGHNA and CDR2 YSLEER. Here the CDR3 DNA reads TGCGCCAGCAGCCAGGACACGTTTGTCACAAGTTCCTTAGGGGAGACCCAGTACTTC. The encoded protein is CASSQDTFVTSSLGETQYF.